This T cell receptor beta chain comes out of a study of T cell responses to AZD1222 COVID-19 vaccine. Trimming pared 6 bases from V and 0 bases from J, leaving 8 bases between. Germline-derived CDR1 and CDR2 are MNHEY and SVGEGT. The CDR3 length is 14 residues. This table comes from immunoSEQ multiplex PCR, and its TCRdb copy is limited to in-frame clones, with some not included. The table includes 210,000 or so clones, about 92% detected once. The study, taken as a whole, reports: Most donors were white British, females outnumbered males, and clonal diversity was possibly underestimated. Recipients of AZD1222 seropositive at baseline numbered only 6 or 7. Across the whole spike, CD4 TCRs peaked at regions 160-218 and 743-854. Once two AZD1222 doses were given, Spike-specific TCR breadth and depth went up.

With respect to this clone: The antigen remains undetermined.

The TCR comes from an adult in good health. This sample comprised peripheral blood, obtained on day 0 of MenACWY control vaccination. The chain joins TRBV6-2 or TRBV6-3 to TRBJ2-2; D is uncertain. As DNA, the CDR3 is TGTGCCAGCAGCCCCACTTCGAACACCGGGGAGCTGTTTTTT. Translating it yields CASSPTSNTGELFF.